This is a list of T cell receptor beta chains from one sample in a study of cytomegalovirus exposure and HLA in healthy donors. The data were produced by immunoSEQ multiplex PCR, yet TCRdb's version contains in-frame clones alone and is incomplete. The sample includes about 89,000 clones, approximately 74% seen only once; the top ten take 1.8%. The sample consisted of PBMCs. Receptors were obtained from a male donor in good health and CMV-seronegative. CDR3s include the opening cysteine and the closing phenylalanine or tryptophan. D genes are given only for firm matches. Some rows have no size entry. The others give once, few or many, or a class for an expanded clone.

>-|-|TRBJ2-3|TRBV5-1
CASSFGAGSTDTQYF
TGCGCCAGCAGCTTTGGTGCAGGGAGCACAGATACGCAGTATTTT
>-|-|TRBJ1-2|TRBV28
CASTLLLGYGYTF
TGTGCCAGCACCTTACTACTCGGCTATGGCTACACCTTC
>-|-|TRBJ1-1|TRBV10-3
CAISDPWRVMNTEAFF
TGTGCCATCAGCGACCCCTGGAGGGTCATGAACACTGAAGCTTTCTTT
>-|TRBD1|TRBJ2-5|TRBV19
CASSSGQGGETQYF
TGTGCCAGTAGTTCGGGACAGGGAGGAGAGACCCAGTACTTC
>-|-|TRBJ2-5|TRBV7-2
CASSTPGGETQYF
TGTGCCAGCAGCACCCCGGGTGGAGAGACCCAGTACTTC
>-|-|TRBJ1-1|TRBV30
CAWVTGQSEAFF
TGTGCCTGGGTGACAGGCCAGAGTGAAGCTTTCTTT
>-|TRBD2|TRBJ2-5|TRBV30
CAWAGGGETQYF
TGTGCCTGGGCGGGGGGCGGAGAGACCCAGTACTTC
>few|TRBD2|TRBJ2-5|TRBV5-4
CASSLDAGDGGETQYF
TGTGCCAGCAGCTTGGATGCTGGGGACGGGGGGGAGACCCAGTACTTC
>-|TRBD2|TRBJ2-3|TRBV6-4
CASSDSPLAGFRDTQYF
TGTGCCAGCAGTGACTCCCCACTAGCGGGGTTTCGAGATACGCAGTATTTT
>-|TRBD1|TRBJ1-1|TRBV5-1
CASRDRGTEAFF
TGCGCCAGTAGAGACAGGGGGACTGAAGCTTTCTTT
>-|-|TRBJ2-7|TRBV27
CASSATETRTYEQYF
TGTGCCAGCAGCGCAACCGAAACAAGAACCTACGAGCAGTACTTC
>-|TRBD2|TRBJ2-5|TRBV4-2
CASSQGDSGRAGETQYF
TGTGCCAGCAGCCAAGGGGATAGCGGGAGGGCCGGTGAGACCCAGTACTTC
>-|-|TRBJ1-1|TRBV5-6
CASSPTGVENTEAFF
TGTGCCAGCAGCCCGACGGGGGTGGAGAACACTGAAGCTTTCTTT
>few|-|TRBJ2-5|TRBV30
CAWSVRYQETQYF
TGTGCCTGGAGTGTACGGTATCAAGAGACCCAGTACTTC
>few|TRBD1|TRBJ1-2|TRBV10-3
CAISERTGGGWVYGYTF
TGTGCCATCAGTGAGAGGACAGGAGGAGGGTGGGTCTATGGCTACACCTTC
>-|-|TRBJ1-5|TRBV5-8
CASSRLRVLGNQPQHF
TGTGCCAGCAGCAGACTCAGGGTGTTGGGAAATCAGCCCCAGCATTTT
>-|TRBD1|TRBJ1-2|TRBV5-1
CASSSSTGEANYGYTF
TGCGCCAGCAGCAGTAGTACAGGGGAAGCTAACTATGGCTACACCTTC
>-|TRBD2|TRBJ2-5|TRBV2
CASSVLAGRKETQYF
TGTGCCAGCAGTGTACTAGCGGGCCGTAAAGAGACCCAGTACTTC
>-|TRBD1|TRBJ2-5|TRBV7-9
CASSRRGQQQETQYF
TGTGCCAGCAGCCGAAGGGGACAGCAACAAGAGACCCAGTACTTC
>-|-|TRBJ2-7|TRBV27
CASSFRGRNGQYF
TGTGCCAGCAGTTTCCGAGGGAGGAACGGGCAGTACTTC
>few|TRBD1|TRBJ1-4|TRBV5-1
CASSTGQPNEKLFF
TGCGCCAGCAGCACGGGACAGCCTAATGAAAAACTGTTTTTT
>-|TRBD1|TRBJ1-3|TRBV19
CASSMGQNSGNTIYF
TGTGCCAGTAGTATGGGACAGAACTCTGGAAACACCATATATTTT
>-|TRBD2|TRBJ2-7|TRBV27
CASSPLAGALYEQYF
TGTGCCAGCAGCCCCCTAGCGGGAGCTCTCTACGAGCAGTACTTC
>once|TRBD1|TRBJ1-1|TRBV5-1
CASSFGTGLNTEAFF
TGCGCCAGCAGCTTCGGGACAGGGCTGAACACTGAAGCTTTCTTT
>-|TRBD1|TRBJ2-7|TRBV5-1
CASSSKGQGAAYEQYF
TGCGCCAGCAGCTCAAAAGGACAGGGGGCCGCCTACGAGCAGTACTTC
>few|TRBD2|TRBJ2-1|TRBV7-9
CASSLVLAGEDEQFF
TGTGCCAGCAGCTTAGTTCTAGCGGGAGAGGATGAGCAGTTCTTC
>once|-|TRBJ2-7|TRBV5-1
CASSLVQARASEQYF
TGCGCCAGCAGCTTGGTGCAGGCCCGCGCGAGCGAGCAGTACTTC
>few|TRBD2|TRBJ2-1|TRBV5-8
CASSSLGGYNEQFF
TGTGCCAGCAGCTCCCTGGGGGGGTACAATGAGCAGTTCTTC
>-|TRBD1|TRBJ2-3|TRBV5-4
CASRTGQATDTQYF
TGTGCCAGCAGGACCGGACAGGCCACAGATACGCAGTATTTT
>-|-|TRBJ2-7|TRBV6-1
CASKLEAGGDEQYF
TGTGCCAGCAAGTTGGAGGCAGGAGGGGACGAGCAGTACTTC